The rows below give T cell receptor beta chains drawn from one sample of a study of blood T cell repertoires in COVID-19. The protocol was immunoSEQ multiplex PCR, while the TCRdb copy is restricted to in-frame clones and leaves out a portion. The sample yields over 200,000 clones, about 90% seen once. Sequencing input: PBMCs or T cells enriched from blood (not recorded which). The receptors originated from a young man who had recovered from COVID-19. Both conserved end residues are part of each CDR3. The D gene is left open where the match is weak. A clone size is listed for some rows: how often the clone was seen (once, few, many), or a class if it is expanded.

>TRBV4-1|TRBD1|TRBJ2-1|-
CASSQDPGQDLNEQFF
TGCGCCAGCAGCCAAGACCCGGGACAGGACCTCAATGAGCAGTTCTTC
>TRBV2|TRBD1|TRBJ1-3|-
CASSPRPGQGTGNTIYF
TGTGCCAGCAGTCCACGTCCGGGACAGGGAACTGGAAACACCATATATTTT
>TRBV4-2|-|TRBJ2-1|-
CASSQDGGSPEFF
TGTGCCAGCAGCCAAGATGGGGGGTCCCCCGAGTTCTTC
>TRBV7-9|-|TRBJ1-2|once
CASRPLGGATYGYTF
TGTGCCAGCAGACCCCTAGGGGGGGCGACCTATGGCTACACCTTC
>TRBV18|-|TRBJ1-5|-
CASSPGGSNQPQHF
TGTGCCAGCTCACCAGGGGGGAGCAATCAGCCCCAGCATTTT
>TRBV6-6|TRBD1|TRBJ1-5|-
CASSPTGGQPQHF
TGTGCCAGCAGTCCAACAGGGGGCCAGCCCCAGCATTTT
>TRBV19|-|TRBJ2-7|-
CASSIDLGFYEQYF
TGTGCCAGTAGTATAGATCTCGGGTTCTACGAGCAGTACTTC
>TRBV4-2|TRBD1|TRBJ1-5|-
CASSPTTGGSNQPQHF
TGTGCCAGCAGCCCCACGACAGGGGGGAGCAATCAGCCCCAGCATTTT
>TRBV11-1|TRBD2|TRBJ2-1|once
CASSLASSGGAPGQFF
TGTGCCAGCAGCTTAGCGTCTAGCGGGGGGGCCCCTGGGCAGTTCTTC
>TRBV5-1|TRBD1|TRBJ2-3|-
CASSLAGQGAVTQYF
TGCGCCAGCAGCTTGGCCGGACAGGGGGCAGTTACGCAGTATTTT
>TRBV5-6|TRBD2|TRBJ2-5|-
CASSRHGTSLKGETQYF
TGTGCCAGCAGCCGCCACGGGACTAGCCTTAAGGGCGAGACCCAGTACTTC
>TRBV5-4|TRBD1|TRBJ1-5|-
CASSLAGTDSNQPQHF
TGTGCCAGCAGCTTGGCCGGGACAGATAGCAATCAGCCCCAGCATTTT
>TRBV4-2|TRBD1|TRBJ1-6|-
CASSQDRTGGSLPLHF
TGTGCCAGCAGCCAAGATCGGACAGGGGGCAGCTTACCCCTCCACTTT
>TRBV2|-|TRBJ2-7|-
CASSDDRNEQYF
TGTGCCAGCAGTGACGACAGGAACGAGCAGTACTTC
>TRBV5-4|TRBD1|TRBJ1-2|-
CASSEGQGNGYTF
TGTGCCAGCAGCGAGGGACAGGGCAATGGCTACACCTTC
>TRBV3-1/TRBV3-2|-|TRBJ2-1|-
CASSQNTPILVAAYNEQFF
TGTGCCAGCAGCCAAAATACCCCTATATTAGTAGCGGCCTACAATGAGCAGTTCTTC
>TRBV11-2|TRBD2|TRBJ2-2|once
CASSLDCWSAGGCGELFF
TGTGCCAGCAGCTTAGATTGTTGGTCGGCGGGAGGGTGCGGGGAGCTGTTTTTT
>TRBV4-3|-|TRBJ1-3|-
CASSQENTRKRGGNTIYF
TGCGCCAGCAGCCAAGAAAACACGAGGAAAAGGGGAGGAAACACCATATATTTT
>TRBV27|TRBD2|TRBJ2-1|-
CASRRAGGSNNEQFF
TGTGCCAGCAGAAGAGCCGGGGGGTCGAACAATGAGCAGTTCTTC
>TRBV9|TRBD2|TRBJ2-5|once
CASRAGGNEETQYF
TGTGCCAGCAGGGCGGGGGGGAACGAGGAGACCCAGTACTTC
>TRBV9|-|TRBJ2-1|-
CASSRHQIDQKQFF
TGTGCCAGCAGCAGACACCAGATTGACCAAAAGCAGTTCTTC
>TRBV7-9|-|TRBJ1-1|-
CASSSVRGEAFF
TGTGCCAGCAGCTCCGTGAGGGGGGAAGCTTTCTTT
>TRBV7-2|-|TRBJ1-2|-
CASSPDPTGYGYTF
TGTGCCAGCAGCCCAGATCCTACAGGGTATGGCTACACCTTC
>TRBV7-2|-|TRBJ2-3|-
CASSYLGGSRTDTQYF
TGTGCCAGCAGCTACCTAGGGGGTTCCCGCACAGATACGCAGTATTTT
>TRBV6-2/TRBV6-3|-|TRBJ1-1|-
CASSYNPQVGRTEAFF
TGTGCCAGCAGTTACAACCCACAGGTTGGGAGGACTGAAGCTTTCTTT
>TRBV19|-|TRBJ1-2|-
CASSIRGSGYTF
TGTGCCAGTAGTATACGGGGATCTGGCTACACCTTC
>TRBV5-1|TRBD1|TRBJ1-2|-
CASSPGTGTSDYGYTF
TGCGCCAGCAGCCCCGGGACAGGGACGTCAGACTATGGCTACACCTTC
>TRBV7-2|-|TRBJ1-1|-
CASSLALNTNTEAFF
TGTGCCAGCAGCTTAGCACTTAATACGAACACTGAAGCTTTCTTT
>TRBV27|-|TRBJ2-2|-
CASNRNANTGELFF
TGTGCCAGCAACAGGAACGCGAACACCGGGGAGCTGTTTTTT
>TRBV21-1|-|TRBJ1-4|few
CASSNEDPTNEKLFF
TGTGCCAGCAGCAACGAGGATCCAACTAATGAAAAACTGTTTTTT
>TRBV5-1|TRBD2|TRBJ2-1|-
CASSLTTGTSGNNEQFF
TGCGCCAGCAGCCTCACTACTGGGACTAGCGGGAACAATGAGCAGTTCTTC
>TRBV3-1/TRBV3-2|-|TRBJ2-5|-
CASSQVLVEETQYF
TGTGCCAGCAGCCAAGTTCTTGTAGAGGAGACCCAGTACTTC